A single sample gave rise to the 32 T cell receptor beta chains below, sequenced in a study of immune heterogeneity within non-small cell lung tumors. The authors amplified TCR beta CDR3 by multiplex PCR with 32 V and 13 J primers. TCRdb redid the calling of the multiplex PCR reads with MiXCR, one entry per CDR3 protein. The table has 14,000 to 15,000 distinct CDR3 sequences, less than 35% seen once. Template material comprised bulk tumor genomic DNA at 450 to 600 ng per sample. While surgery was under way, several biopsies spaced far apart were taken per primary tumor. Curative surgery was performed on patients who had untreated, newly diagnosed non-small cell lung cancer. Sequenced sample: lung tumor tissue. These receptors were obtained from a man aged 35-49 years with non-small cell lung cancer.

This clonotype was counted ten times or more. V usage is TRBV20-1 and J usage is TRBJ2-7; 11 bases match TRBD1. CDR1 and CDR2 from the germline V gene are DFQATT and SNEGSKA (reference sequence). The V gene end was trimmed by 4 bases and the J gene end by 5 bases; junction bases not matched to a gene: 10. The CDR3 runs to 15 residues. This CDR3 is CSANHRDRGFHEQYF. The CDR3 nucleotides are TGCAGTGCTAACCACAGGGACAGGGGGTTTCACGAGCAGTACTTC.

Regarding this clonotype: Given a much more abundant clone one base away, this may be a read error. The gene calls are TRBV4-1 and TRBJ1-5, with D maybe TRBD1 (6 bases). Germline values: CDR1 MGHRA, CDR2 YSYEKL. CDR3 length: 15 amino acids. The germline V and J ends were trimmed by 2 bases and 4 bases, with 12 bases remaining between them. The CDR3 DNA sequence: TGCGCCAGCAGCCAACCATACAGGGTGAATCAGCCCCAGCATTTT. This sequence encodes CASSQPYRVNQPQHF.

Comments on this clonotype: A clone one base away is much larger, so this may be a read error. The chain carries TRBV24-1 and TRBJ2-5; 11 bases are shared with TRBD2. The germline V gene has CDR1 KGHDR and CDR2 SFDVKD. This CDR3 region has 16 residues. CDR3 bases: TGTGCCACCAGTGATTTGACTAGCGGGAGAGGGGAGACCAAGTACTTC. Amino acid sequence: CATSDLTSGRGETKYF.

This clonotype was seen once. This may be a read error: a much more frequent sequence differs by one nucleotide. The chain recombines TRBV4-2 with TRBJ2-1; 9 bases line up with TRBD2. The CDR3 length is 17 residues. Germline assignment: CDR1 LGHNA and CDR2 YNFKEQ. The CDR3 sequence: CASGQSPSGILGNEQFF. The CDR3 nucleotides read TGTGCCAGCGGCCAAAGCCCTAGCGGGATTTTGGGCAATGAGCAGTTCTTC.

This clonotype was observed many times. The chain has TRBV2 and TRBJ1-1; 9 bases fit TRBD1. Losses at the gene ends were 7 bases for V and 5 bases for J; bases not matched to a gene: 14. Germline values: CDR1 SNHLY, CDR2 FYNNEI. The CDR3 is 16 residues long. The CDR3 reads CASTDTGGPRGTEAFF. The CDR3 nucleotides read TGTGCCAGCACCGATACAGGGGGCCCCCGGGGGACTGAAGCTTTCTTT.

This clonotype was seen at least ten times. V is TRBV7-2 and J is TRBJ1-3; the D is unclear. Trimming took off 5 bases at V and 0 bases at J, with 11 bases between the two ends. The CDR3 length is 15 residues. CDR1 and CDR2 (germline): SGHTA, FQGNSA. Here the CDR3 DNA reads TGTGCCAGCAGCGAAAGACACCGCTCTGGAAACACCATATATTTT. Its protein is CASSERHRSGNTIYF.

This clonotype was counted many times. The rearrangement uses TRBV6-2 or TRBV6-3 and TRBJ1-2, with 10 positions matching TRBD1. The V segment lost 7 bases and the J segment 4 bases; nucleotides outside the gene matches: 9. Germline V gives CDR1 MNHEY, CDR2 SVGEGT. CDR3 length: 15 residues. The CDR3 sequence: CASTTPGTGVYGYTF. The CDR3 region has the DNA TGTGCCAGCACTACCCCCGGGACAGGGGTCTATGGCTACACCTTC.

This clonotype was counted only a few times. The chain employs TRBV5-4 and TRBJ1-3; perhaps TRBD1 as D (5 bases). This CDR3 comprises 14 residues. CDR1 SGHNT and CDR2 YYREEE come from the germline V gene (reference sequence). The V gene lost 1 base and the J gene lost 7 bases, with 12 bases spanning the gap. This CDR3 reads CASSLMEGSNTIYF. The CDR3 DNA is TGTGCCAGCAGCTTGATGGAGGGGAGCAACACCATATATTTT. Using reference TRBV5-4 and TRBJ1-3 for the parts outside the CDR3, the full variable domain is ETGVTQSPTHLIKTRGQQVTLRCSSQSGHNTVSWYQQALGQGPQFIFQYYREEENGRGNFPPRFSGLQFPNYSSELNVNALELDDSALYLCASSLMEGSNTIYFGEGSWLTVV.

This clonotype was seen repeatedly, ten times or more. CDR3 in DNA: TGCAGTGCTAGAGTAGGTTCGGGGAGTGAGCCCCAGCATTTT. This encodes CSARVGSGSEPQHF. The J gene is TRBJ1-5, the V gene TRBV20-1; D gene unclear. The length of the CDR3 is 14 residues. Germline V gene sequence: CDR1 DFQATT, CDR2 SNEGSKA (reference sequence). V lost 1 base and J 8 bases, leaving 15 bases between the germline ends.

As for this clonotype: A much larger clone lies a single base off, so this may be a read error. The genes are TRBV27 and TRBJ2-3, with D possibly being TRBD2 (5 bases). The germline CDR1 and CDR2 sequences are MNHEY and SMNVEV (reference sequence). This CDR3 has 15 residues. The CDR3 coding sequence is TGTGCCAGCAGTTTACAACCCGCGGGCACAGATACGCATTATTTT. This translates into CASSLQPAGTDTHYF.

The rearrangement uses TRBV6-4 and TRBJ1-4; possibly TRBD1 for D (6 bases). Trimming left V 6 bases short and J 10 bases short, with 12 bases between. The CDR3 contains 12 residues. Germline V gives CDR1 MRHNA, CDR2 SNTAGT. CDR3 bases: TGTGCCAGCAGGGGGGCAGGGAGAAAACTGTTTTTT. Translating gives CASRGAGRKLFF.

The rearrangement uses TRBV7-9 and TRBJ2-7, with 9 bases that match TRBD1. Germline CDR1 reads SEHNR; CDR2 reads FQNEAQ (reference sequence). The CDR3 runs to 14 residues. Germline trimming cut 5 bases from V and 5 bases from J; bases unmatched to any gene: 7. In nucleotides, the CDR3 is TGTGCCAGCAGCGGGCCGGGACAGGGTCACGAGCAGTACTTC. Amino acids: CASSGPGQGHEQYF.

By share, this clonotype counts as medium-sized. The chain uses TRBV2 and TRBJ1-6; TRBD1 might be the D (5 bases). From germline, CDR1 is SNHLY and CDR2 FYNNEI. V lost 6 bases, J lost 7 bases, and 13 bases lay in between. This CDR3 spans 14 amino acids. Here the CDR3 DNA reads TGTGCCAGCAGCACCGGGACCGAAAATTCACCCCTCCACTTT. Protein: CASSTGTENSPLHF.

This clonotype was seen repeatedly, ten times or more. The V and J genes are TRBV6-1 and TRBJ1-5; D remains unclear. V shed 6 bases and J shed 0 bases, with 6 bases lying between them. This CDR3 has 13 amino acids. From germline, CDR1 is MNHNS and CDR2 SASEGT. CDR3 protein: CASSLNSNQPQHF. Written as DNA, the CDR3 is TGTGCCAGCAGCCTAAATAGCAATCAGCCCCAGCATTTT.

Remarks on this clonotype: A read error may be the cause here, since a much bigger clone is one base away. The CDR3 here is CASKPGQGTATQYF. The CDR3 DNA reads as TGTGCCAGCAAACCGGGACAGGGGACAGCTACGCAGTATTTT. The chain joins TRBV7-3 to TRBJ2-3, with 10 bases aligning to TRBD1. Germline V CDR1 and CDR2: SGHTA, FQGTGA. The CDR3 has 14 amino acids.

This clonotype came up many times. V is TRBV9 and J is TRBJ2-7; D possibly corresponds to TRBD1 (7 bases). Trimming removed 0 bases at V and 4 bases at J, with 14 bases between. The CDR3 has 15 residues. CDR1 and CDR2 (germline): SGDLS, YYNGEE. CDR3 amino acids: CASSVGGGGMYEQYF. The CDR3 DNA is TGTGCCAGCAGCGTAGGTGGAGGGGGCATGTACGAGCAGTACTTC.

The chain carries TRBV7-9 and TRBJ2-2; TRBD2 agrees at 12 bases. J gave up 11 bases and V 2 bases, and 6 bases lay outside the gene matches. The germline V gene encodes CDR1 SEHNR and CDR2 FQNEAQ (reference sequence). This CDR3 contains 15 residues. The CDR3 spells CASSLSPSGREELFF. CDR3 nucleotide sequence: TGTGCCAGCAGCTTAAGTCCTAGCGGGAGGGAAGAGCTGTTTTTT.

The chain combines TRBV25-1 with TRBJ2-3, with no clear D. Deletions cut 5 bases from V and 2 bases from J, with 5 bases between. CDR3 length: 12 residues. Per the germline V gene, CDR1 is MGHDK and CDR2 is SYGVNS. CDR3 sequence reads: CASSRNTDTQYF. DNA of the CDR3: TGTGCCAGCAGTAGAAACACAGATACGCAGTATTTT. The full variable domain, its missing parts supplied by reference TRBV25-1 and TRBJ2-3, is EADIYQTPRYLVIGTGKKITLECSQTMGHDKMYWYQQDPGMELHLIHYSYGVNSTEKGDLSSESTVSRIRTEHFPLTLESARPSHTSQYLCASSRNTDTQYFGPGTRLTVL.

This clonotype is labeled medium-sized. The chain is built from TRBV4-3 and TRBJ1-1, with D tentatively TRBD1 (5 bases). The CDR3 length is 14 residues. Between the trimmed V and J ends, which lost 0 bases and 7 bases, there was a span of 12 bases. Germline values: CDR1 LGHNA, CDR2 YSLEER. CDR3 region: CASSQDDSRNEAFF. DNA of the CDR3: TGCGCCAGCAGCCAAGATGACAGTCGGAATGAAGCTTTCTTT.

For this clonotype: Being one base from a much bigger clone, this may be a read error. This chain connects TRBV30 to TRBJ1-2; D is uncertain. Germline V CDR1 and CDR2: GTSNPN, SVGIG (reference sequence). The CDR3 covers 12 residues. The CDR3 here is CAWSEQNYGHTF. The CDR3, as DNA: TGTGCCTGGAGTGAACAGAACTATGGCCACACCTTC.

This clonotype was seen only a few times. The chain has TRBV5-1 and TRBJ2-5; 8 bases line up with TRBD1. With V trimmed by 4 bases and J by 4 bases, 9 bases remained unmatched. Per the germline V gene, CDR1 is SGHRS and CDR2 is YFSETQ. The CDR3 totals 15 residues. CDR3 loop: CASSLRPGGLETQYF. Here the CDR3 DNA reads TGCGCCAGCAGCCTCCGTCCAGGGGGCCTAGAGACCCAGTACTTC.

A word on this clonotype: Since a much larger clone is just one base distant, this may be a read error. V is TRBV12-3 or TRBV12-4 and J is TRBJ1-1; D uncertain. Between the trimmed V and J ends, which lost 1 base and 10 bases, there was a span of 22 bases. This CDR3 comprises 16 residues. Here the CDR3 reads CASSLVAVNIGRVAFF. CDR3 sequence (DNA): TGTGCCAGCAGTTTAGTAGCAGTTAACATTGGGAGAGTAGCTTTCTTT.

By share of the sample, this clonotype is medium-sized (0.01 to 0.1%). The J gene is TRBJ1-4, the V gene TRBV6-1, with unresolved D. The CDR3 runs to 15 residues. Germline CDR1 and CDR2: MNHNS and SASEGT. Trimming left V 5 bases short and J 0 bases short, with 10 bases between. CDR3 sequence reads: CASSYGQATNEKLFF. As DNA, the CDR3 is TGTGCCAGCAGTTACGGGCAGGCAACTAATGAAAAACTGTTTTTT.

J is TRBJ2-1 and V is TRBV5-1, with D maybe TRBD2 (7 bases). The CDR3 consists of 14 residues. V was trimmed by 5 bases and J by 2 bases, leaving 11 bases between them. Germline V gene lookup returns CDR1 SGHRS and CDR2 YFSETQ. DNA of the CDR3: TGCGCCAGCAGTTCGGGGGGCACCTACAATGAGCAGTTCTTC. Its translation is CASSSGGTYNEQFF.

For this clonotype: A single base separates this from a much larger clone, so it may be a read error. This sequence joins TRBV24-1 and TRBJ2-5, with 10 bases aligning to TRBD2. Germline V CDR1 and CDR2: KGHDR, SFDVKD. The CDR3 extends over 16 amino acids. The CDR3 protein is CAASDFGLAGVETQYF. CDR3 sequence (DNA): TGTGCCGCCAGTGATTTTGGCCTAGCGGGAGTTGAGACCCAGTACTTC.

As regards this clonotype: It may be a read error: a sequence one base away is much more abundant. This sequence joins TRBV6-5 and TRBJ2-7; TRBD2 aligns across 7 bases. Germline V gene sequence: CDR1 MNHEY, CDR2 SVGAGI. The CDR3 runs 13 residues. The CDR3, as DNA: TGTGCCAGCGGTTATGGGGGGGGGAGGGAGCAGTACTTC. This gives the protein CASGYGGGREQYF.

As to this clonotype: Since the CDR3 does not end with the conserved phenylalanine or tryptophan, this likely comes from a read error. The chain is built from TRBV6-1 and TRBJ2-2, with 8 bases lining up with TRBD1. Germline CDR1 reads MNHNS; CDR2 reads SASEGT. The CDR3 sequence is 15 residues long. V lost 7 bases to trimming and J lost 5 bases; unmatched junction nucleotides: 9. The CDR3 protein is CASKPGQVKTGELFS. The CDR3 region has the DNA TGTGCCAGCAAACCGGGACAGGTGAAGACCGGGGAGCTGTTTTCT.

On this clonotype: A much larger clone is a single base away; this may be a read error. The CDR3 DNA reads TGTGCCAGCAGGATCTATGAGGGTGAGCAGTTCTTC. Amino acid sequence: CASRIYEGEQFF. J is TRBJ2-1 and V is TRBV7-9, with a weak D call TRBD2 (5 bases). This CDR3 is 12 amino acids long. Per the germline V gene, CDR1 is SEHNR and CDR2 is FQNEAQ (reference sequence). Trimming left V 6 bases short and J 9 bases short, with 12 bases between.

This chain joins TRBV20-1 and TRBJ2-5, with TRBD2 identical over 10 bases. V gave up 3 bases and J gave up 5 bases; unmatched junction bases: 9. Germline loops: CDR1 DFQATT, CDR2 SNEGSKA (reference sequence). The CDR3 totals 15 residues. The CDR3 here is CSASPLAGAQETQYF. The CDR3 bases are TGCAGTGCTAGCCCCCTAGCGGGAGCGCAGGAGACCCAGTACTTC.

Only a few counts were recorded for this clonotype. The junction shows a germline mismatch at one end, possibly a read error. CDR3 loop: CSSSLGPTQSPLHF. The CDR3 DNA follows: TGTTCCAGCAGCTTGGGCCCTACCCAATCACCCCTCCACTTT. This rearrangement joins TRBV11-3 to TRBJ1-6, with unresolved D. There are 14 residues in the CDR3. Germline V gene sequence: CDR1 SGHNT, CDR2 YENEEA.

This clonotype was picked up a small number of times. The chain couples TRBV20-1 to TRBJ2-7; D gene uncertain. With 2 bases removed from V and 1 base from J, the gap between germline ends came to 12 bases. The CDR3 runs to 14 residues. Per the germline V gene, CDR1 is DFQATT and CDR2 is SNEGSKA (reference sequence). DNA of the CDR3: TGCAGTGCTAGACTCAGGCAAGGTTCCTACGAGCAGTACTTC. Protein: CSARLRQGSYEQYF.

A remark on this clonotype: One end of the junction is discordant with germline, which a read error may explain. The V and J genes are TRBV3-1 and TRBJ2-3; a possible D gene is TRBD2 (5 bases). The CDR3 length is 14 residues. Germline CDR1 LGHDT, CDR2 YNNKEL (reference sequence). The CDR3 DNA reads TGTGCCAGCAGCCATGGCAGCGGCACAGATACGCACTATTTT. Encoded protein: CASSHGSGTDTHYF.